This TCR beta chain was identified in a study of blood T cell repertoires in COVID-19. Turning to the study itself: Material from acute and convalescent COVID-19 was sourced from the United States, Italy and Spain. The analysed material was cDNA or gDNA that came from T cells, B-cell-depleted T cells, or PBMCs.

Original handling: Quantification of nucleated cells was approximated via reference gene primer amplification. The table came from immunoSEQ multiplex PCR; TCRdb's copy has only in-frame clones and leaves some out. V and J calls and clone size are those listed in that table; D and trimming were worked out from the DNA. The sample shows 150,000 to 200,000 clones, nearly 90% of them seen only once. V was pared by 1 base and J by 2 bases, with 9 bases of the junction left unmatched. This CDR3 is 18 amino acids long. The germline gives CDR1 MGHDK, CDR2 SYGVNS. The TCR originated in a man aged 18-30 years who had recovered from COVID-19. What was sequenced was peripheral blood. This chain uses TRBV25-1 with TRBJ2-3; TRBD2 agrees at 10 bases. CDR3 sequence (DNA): TGTGCCAGCAGTGAATCCCTTGGACTAGCGGCTTCCACAGATACGCAGTATTTT. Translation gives CASSESLGLAASTDTQYF.